This is a list of T cell receptor beta chains from one sample in a study of OX40 agonist ivuxolimab in advanced cancers. This table comes from immunoSEQ multiplex PCR, and its TCRdb copy is limited to in-frame clones, with some not included. The profile shows 100,000 to 150,000 clones, approximately 92% of them singletons. Here the sequenced sample was CD4+ or CD8+ T cells sorted from blood, taken in a trial of the OX40 agonist ivuxolimab. These receptors originate from an adult with an advanced solid tumor such as melanoma, head and neck, liver or kidney cancer. Each CDR3 is given with its conserved first and last residue. A D gene is named only where the DNA matches it firmly. Part of the rows lack a size; the others show once, few, many or a class for expanded clones.

TRBJ1-5	TRBV2	-	-	TGTGCCAGCAGTGAAAGGGAGGGTCAGCCCCAGCATTTT	CASSEREGQPQHF
TRBJ2-7	TRBV30	-	-	TGTGCCTGGACAGGGGTTTTCGACGAGCAGTACTTC	CAWTGVFDEQYF
TRBJ1-1	TRBV11-3	once	-	TGTGCCAGCAGCTTGACACCAAACACTGAAGCTTTCTTT	CASSLTPNTEAFF
TRBJ2-3	TRBV9	few	-	TGTGCCAGCAGCGTGGGGCTAGCTAAATCAGATACGCAGTATTTT	CASSVGLAKSDTQYF
TRBJ2-3	TRBV5-1	-	TRBD2	TGCGCCAGCAGCCGGGGAAGCGGGGGCCTGGGGGGTGCGCAGTATTTT	CASSRGSGGLGGAQYF
TRBJ2-7	TRBV18	-	-	TGTGCCAGCTCACCTCTTGACACCCTCTACGAGCAGTACTTC	CASSPLDTLYEQYF
TRBJ1-1	TRBV25-1	-	TRBD1	TGTGCCAGCAAGGGGGCGAACACTGAAGCTTTCTTT	CASKGANTEAFF
TRBJ2-7	TRBV11-2	-	TRBD2	TGTGCCAGCAGCTCCGAGGGACTAGCGTCGGGCGAGCAGTACTTC	CASSSEGLASGEQYF
TRBJ1-4	TRBV18	-	TRBD1	TGTGCCAGCTCACCACGGGACAGAACTAATGAAAAACTGTTTTTT	CASSPRDRTNEKLFF
TRBJ2-1	TRBV28	-	-	TGTGCCAGCAGTTCCCCGAGCGAGGAGGCAGAACAGTTCTTC	CASSSPSEEAEQFF
TRBJ1-5	TRBV4-2	-	-	TGTGCCAGCAGCCAAGATGTGATTAATACCCCTGACGGTTTTAGCAATCAGCCCCAGCATTTT	CASSQDVINTPDGFSNQPQHF
TRBJ1-5	TRBV2	-	-	TGTGCCAGCAGTGAGACACAGGACCCCGATCAGCCCCAGCATTTT	CASSETQDPDQPQHF
TRBJ2-4	TRBV2	-	TRBD1	TGTGCCAGCAGCACAGGGGGCAAGGGGAACATTCAGTACTTC	CASSTGGKGNIQYF
TRBJ1-2	TRBV28	-	TRBD1	TGTGCCAGCAGTCGTACCGACAGGGCCTATGGCTACACCTTC	CASSRTDRAYGYTF
TRBJ2-5	TRBV4-1	-	-	TGCGCCAGCAGCCAAGATGGGACGGACCAAGAGACCCAGTACTTC	CASSQDGTDQETQYF
TRBJ1-4	TRBV4-3	-	TRBD1	TGCGCCAGCAGCATCGACAGGGGAGGAGAAAAACTGTTTTTT	CASSIDRGGEKLFF
TRBJ1-4	TRBV5-6	-	-	TGTGCCAGCAGCGGCGGGATCGGAGGGGGAGAAAAACTGTTTTTT	CASSGGIGGGEKLFF
TRBJ1-3	TRBV7-6	-	-	TGTGCCAGCAGCTTAACAGCTGGAAACACCATATATTTT	CASSLTAGNTIYF
TRBJ1-1	TRBV4-2	few	-	TGTGCCAGCAGCCAAAATAAGGGACAAGAAGCTTTCTTT	CASSQNKGQEAFF
TRBJ2-1	TRBV6-6	-	TRBD1	TGTGCCAGCATCTCGGACAGGGGGGGAAACAATGAGCAGTTCTTC	CASISDRGGNNEQFF
TRBJ2-7	TRBV9	-	TRBD2	TGTGCCAGCAGCGGAAGAGAAGCGGGGCCTAGCTCCTACGAGCAGTACTTC	CASSGREAGPSSYEQYF
TRBJ1-5	TRBV2	-	TRBD1	TGTGCCAGCAGTGACAGGGGGCGAAATCAGCCCCAGCATTTT	CASSDRGRNQPQHF
TRBJ1-4	TRBV6-1	-	TRBD1	TGTGCCAGCAGCCCCGGGGACAGGGTTGAAAAACTGTTTTTT	CASSPGDRVEKLFF
TRBJ1-1	TRBV7-8	once	-	TGTGCCAGCAGCTTAGTGAATGGGGGAGGCACTGAAGCTTTCTTT	CASSLVNGGGTEAFF
TRBJ2-5	TRBV5-6	-	-	TGTGCCAGCAGCTCCAAGACCCCCGGAGGAGAGACCCAGTACTTC	CASSSKTPGGETQYF
TRBJ2-1	TRBV6-5	-	-	TGTGCCAGCAGTTACTCTCCCCCCACTGTCAATGAGCAGTTCTTC	CASSYSPPTVNEQFF
TRBJ1-2	TRBV4-3	-	-	TGCGCCAGCAGCCAAGGCACTAACGGCTATGGCTACACCTTC	CASSQGTNGYGYTF
TRBJ2-7	TRBV2	-	TRBD1	TGTGCCAGCAGACAGGACAGGTTTGACTACGAGCAGTACTTC	CASRQDRFDYEQYF
TRBJ2-5	TRBV15	-	-	TGTGCCACCAGCAGAGAGCCTTGGGGGGGGGCCGAGACCCAGTACTTC	CATSREPWGGAETQYF
TRBJ2-7	TRBV28	once	-	TGTGCCAGCAGTTTTTCTCGGTTCGAGCAGTACTTC	CASSFSRFEQYF
TRBJ2-3	TRBV5-1	-	TRBD1	TGCGCCAGCACCCTCAGGGGGATTAGCACAGATACGCAGTATTTT	CASTLRGISTDTQYF
TRBJ2-2	TRBV5-1	-	TRBD1	TGCGCCAGCAGCTTGAACCCAGGGACAGGGAGTAGCACCGGGGAGCTGTTTTTT	CASSLNPGTGSSTGELFF
TRBJ2-1	TRBV18	-	TRBD1	TGTGCCAGCTCACCTAGACAGGGCTCCTACAATGAGCAGTTCTTC	CASSPRQGSYNEQFF
TRBJ1-5	TRBV7-9	-	-	TGTGCCAGCAGCTTAGTGTGGGACACCAATAGCAATCAGCCCCAGCATTTT	CASSLVWDTNSNQPQHF
TRBJ2-1	TRBV7-9	-	TRBD2	TGTGCCAGCAGCTTAGATCGTACTAGCGGGAGCCCCAGGGGTGAGCAGTTCTTC	CASSLDRTSGSPRGEQFF
TRBJ1-2	TRBV6-1	once	-	TGTGCCAGCACCCAAGGCGGGAATGGCTACACCTTC	CASTQGGNGYTF
TRBJ2-7	TRBV28	-	TRBD1	TGTGCCAGCAGAGAACAGGGGATTAGCTCCTACGAGCAGTACTTC	CASREQGISSYEQYF
TRBJ1-1	TRBV27	-	TRBD1	TGTGCCAGCAGTAACAGGGGGGGAGGGAACACTGAAGCTTTCTTT	CASSNRGGGNTEAFF
TRBJ2-2	TRBV9	-	-	TGTGCCAGCACCAGGGGTGGCACCGCGAACACCGGGGAGCTGTTTTTT	CASTRGGTANTGELFF
TRBJ2-7	TRBV28	-	TRBD1	TGTGCCAGCAGAGGATCGGACAGGGGAGGCTACGAGCAGTACTTC	CASRGSDRGGYEQYF
TRBJ1-1	TRBV30	-	-	TGTGCCTGGAGTTCGCCCGGGACATTTAACACTGAAGCTTTCTTT	CAWSSPGTFNTEAFF
TRBJ1-1	TRBV28	-	-	TGTGCCAGCAGCCCCGACGGACGTGGGGCTTTCTTT	CASSPDGRGAFF
TRBJ2-7	TRBV7-2	-	TRBD2	TGTGCCAGCAGCCAAAGGACTAGCGGGGGGAGCAGTTACGAGCAGTACTTC	CASSQRTSGGSSYEQYF
TRBJ1-6	TRBV6-6	-	TRBD1	TGTGCCAGCAGTTACTCAACAGGGGGACCCCTCCACTTT	CASSYSTGGPLHF
TRBJ1-5	TRBV21-1	few	-	TGTGCCAGCAGCAAATCAGGGGGAGGTCAGCCCCAGCATTTT	CASSKSGGGQPQHF
TRBJ2-5	TRBV6-5	-	-	TGTGCCAGCAGTACCCCGGGGGGCCGAGAGACCCAGTACTTC	CASSTPGGRETQYF